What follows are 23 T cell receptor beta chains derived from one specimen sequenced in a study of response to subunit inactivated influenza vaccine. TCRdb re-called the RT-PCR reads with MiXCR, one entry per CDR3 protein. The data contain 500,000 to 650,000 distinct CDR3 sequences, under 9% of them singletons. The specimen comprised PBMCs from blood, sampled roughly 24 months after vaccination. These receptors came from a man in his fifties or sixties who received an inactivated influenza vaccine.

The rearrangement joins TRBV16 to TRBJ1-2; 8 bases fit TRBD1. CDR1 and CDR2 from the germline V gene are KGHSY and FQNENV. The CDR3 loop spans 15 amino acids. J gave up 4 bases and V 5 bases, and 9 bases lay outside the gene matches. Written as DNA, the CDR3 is TGTGCCAGCAGCGGTAGTCCAGGGGGCCTCTATGGCTACACCTTC. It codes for CASSGSPGGLYGYTF.

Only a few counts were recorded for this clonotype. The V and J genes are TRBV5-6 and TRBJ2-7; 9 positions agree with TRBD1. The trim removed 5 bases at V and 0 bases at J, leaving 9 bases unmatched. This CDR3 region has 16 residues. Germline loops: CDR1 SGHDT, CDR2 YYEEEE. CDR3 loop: CASRPTPGQGSYEQYF. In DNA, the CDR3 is TGTGCCAGCAGACCTACACCGGGACAGGGCTCCTACGAGCAGTACTTC.

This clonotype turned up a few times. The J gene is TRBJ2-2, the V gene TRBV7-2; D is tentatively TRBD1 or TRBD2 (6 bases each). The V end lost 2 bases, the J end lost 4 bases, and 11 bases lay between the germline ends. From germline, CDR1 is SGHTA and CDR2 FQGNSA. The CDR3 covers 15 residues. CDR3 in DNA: TGTGCCAGCAGCTTAAAGGGGGGTTCCACCGGGGAGCTGTTTTTT. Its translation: CASSLKGGSTGELFF.

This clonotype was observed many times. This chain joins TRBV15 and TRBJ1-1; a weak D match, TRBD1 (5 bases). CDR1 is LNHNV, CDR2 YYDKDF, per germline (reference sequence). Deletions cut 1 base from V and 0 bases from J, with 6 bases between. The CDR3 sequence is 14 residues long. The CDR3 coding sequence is TGTGCCACCAGCAGAGTGGGGGTGAACACTGAAGCTTTCTTT. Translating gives CATSRVGVNTEAFF.

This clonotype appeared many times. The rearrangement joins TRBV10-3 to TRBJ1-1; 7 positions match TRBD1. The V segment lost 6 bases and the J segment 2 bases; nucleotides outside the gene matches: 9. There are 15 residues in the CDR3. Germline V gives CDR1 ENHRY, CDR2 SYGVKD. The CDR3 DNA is TGTGCCATCAGATACGGGACAGATATCAACACTGAAGCTTTCTTT. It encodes CAIRYGTDINTEAFF.

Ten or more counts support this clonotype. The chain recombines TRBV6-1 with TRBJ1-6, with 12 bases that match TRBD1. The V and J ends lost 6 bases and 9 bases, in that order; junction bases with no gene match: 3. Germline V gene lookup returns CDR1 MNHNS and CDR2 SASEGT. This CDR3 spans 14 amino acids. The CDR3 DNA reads TGTGCCAGCAGGGGACAGGGGGCAAGTTCACCCCTCCACTTT. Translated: CASRGQGASSPLHF.

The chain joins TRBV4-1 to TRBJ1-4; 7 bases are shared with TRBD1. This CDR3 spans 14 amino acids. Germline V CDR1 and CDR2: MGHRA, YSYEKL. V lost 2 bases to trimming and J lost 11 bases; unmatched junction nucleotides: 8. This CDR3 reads CASSQWSQGDKLFF. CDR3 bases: TGCGCCAGCAGCCAATGGTCGCAGGGGGATAAACTGTTTTTT.

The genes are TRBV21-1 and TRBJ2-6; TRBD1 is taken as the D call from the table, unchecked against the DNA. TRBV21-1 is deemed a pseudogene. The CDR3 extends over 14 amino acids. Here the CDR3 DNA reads TGTGCCAGGGGGGGGGTCTCTGGGGCCAACGTCCTGACTTTC. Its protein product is CARGGVSGANVLTF.

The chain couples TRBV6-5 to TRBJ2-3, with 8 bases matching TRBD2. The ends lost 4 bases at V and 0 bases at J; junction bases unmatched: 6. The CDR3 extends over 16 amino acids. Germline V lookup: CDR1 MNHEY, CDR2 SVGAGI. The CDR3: CASSSVAGGSTDTQYF. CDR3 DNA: TGTGCCAGCAGTTCCGTGGCGGGGGGAAGCACAGATACGCAGTATTTT.

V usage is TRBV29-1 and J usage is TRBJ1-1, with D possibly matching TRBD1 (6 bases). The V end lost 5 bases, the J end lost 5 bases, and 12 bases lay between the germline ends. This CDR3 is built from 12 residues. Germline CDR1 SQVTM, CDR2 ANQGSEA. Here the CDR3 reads CSVQPGATEAFF. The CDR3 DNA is TGCAGCGTTCAACCGGGGGCGACTGAAGCTTTCTTT.

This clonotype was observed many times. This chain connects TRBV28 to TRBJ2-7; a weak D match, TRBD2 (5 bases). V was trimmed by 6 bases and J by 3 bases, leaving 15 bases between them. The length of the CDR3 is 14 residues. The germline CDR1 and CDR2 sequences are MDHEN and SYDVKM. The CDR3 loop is CASRLTGMVYEQYF. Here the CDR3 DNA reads TGTGCCAGCAGACTCACCGGGATGGTCTACGAGCAGTACTTC.

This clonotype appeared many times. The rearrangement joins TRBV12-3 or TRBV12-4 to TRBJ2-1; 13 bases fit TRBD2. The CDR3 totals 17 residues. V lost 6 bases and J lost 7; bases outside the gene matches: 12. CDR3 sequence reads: CASSPTSGGASGNEQFF. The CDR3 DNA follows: TGTGCCAGCAGCCCTACTAGCGGGGGGGCCTCGGGTAATGAGCAGTTCTTC.

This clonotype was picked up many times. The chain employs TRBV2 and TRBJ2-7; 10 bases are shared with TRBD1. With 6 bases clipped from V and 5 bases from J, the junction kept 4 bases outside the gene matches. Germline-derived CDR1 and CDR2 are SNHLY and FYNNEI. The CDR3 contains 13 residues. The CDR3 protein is CASRDRGVHEQYF. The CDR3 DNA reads TGTGCCAGCAGGGACAGGGGGGTCCACGAGCAGTACTTC. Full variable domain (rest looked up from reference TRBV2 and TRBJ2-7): EPEVTQTPSHQVTQMGQEVILRCVPISNHLYFYWYRQILGQKVEFLVSFYNNEISEKSEIFDDQFSVERPDGSNFTLKIRSTKLEDSAMYFCASRDRGVHEQYFGPGTRLTVT.

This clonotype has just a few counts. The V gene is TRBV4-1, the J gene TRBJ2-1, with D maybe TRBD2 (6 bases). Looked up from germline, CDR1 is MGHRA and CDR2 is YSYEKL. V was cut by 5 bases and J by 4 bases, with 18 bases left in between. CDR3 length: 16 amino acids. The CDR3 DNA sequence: TGCGCCAGCAGCTCCGTCGGCGGGGCCGGGTACAATGAGCAGTTCTTC. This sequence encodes CASSSVGGAGYNEQFF.

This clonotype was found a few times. The CDR3 DNA sequence: TGTGCCATCAGTGTTAAGGGACGTACTAGCACAGATACGCAGTATTTT. It yields the protein CAISVKGRTSTDTQYF. The chain is built from TRBV10-3 and TRBJ2-3; either TRBD1 or TRBD2 may supply D (5 bases each). The CDR3 totals 16 residues. CDR1 and CDR2 from the germline V gene are ENHRY and SYGVKD. V was clipped by 4 bases and J by 0 bases, with 14 bases between them.

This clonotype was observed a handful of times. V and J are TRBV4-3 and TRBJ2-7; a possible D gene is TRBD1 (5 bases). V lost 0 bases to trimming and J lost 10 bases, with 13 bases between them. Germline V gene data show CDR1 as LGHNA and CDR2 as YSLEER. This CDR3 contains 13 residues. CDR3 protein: CASSQDLWTLQYF. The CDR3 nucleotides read TGCGCCAGCAGCCAAGATTTGTGGACACTTCAGTACTTC.

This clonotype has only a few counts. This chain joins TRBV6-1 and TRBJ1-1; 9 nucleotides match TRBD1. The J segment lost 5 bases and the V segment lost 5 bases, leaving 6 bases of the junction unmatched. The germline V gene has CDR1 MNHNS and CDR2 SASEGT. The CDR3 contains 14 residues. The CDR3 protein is CASSQGQGKTEAFF. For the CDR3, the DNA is TGTGCCAGCAGTCAAGGACAGGGGAAGACTGAAGCTTTCTTT.

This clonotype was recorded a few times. CDR3 residues: CASRREGTDTQYF. CDR3 in DNA: TGTGCCAGCAGGCGGGAGGGCACAGATACGCAGTATTTT. The rearrangement joins TRBV9 to TRBJ2-3; 8 nucleotides line up with TRBD2. Germline V lookup: CDR1 SGDLS, CDR2 YYNGEE. J was trimmed by 1 base and V by 5 bases; bases with no gene match: 0. The CDR3 consists of 13 residues.

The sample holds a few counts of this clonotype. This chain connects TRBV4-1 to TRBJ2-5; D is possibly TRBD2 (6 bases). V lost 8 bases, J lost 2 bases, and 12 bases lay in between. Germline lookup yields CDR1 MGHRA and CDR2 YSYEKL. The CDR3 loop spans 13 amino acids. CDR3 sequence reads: CASGLGLQETQYF. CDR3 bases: TGCGCCAGCGGCCTGGGACTTCAAGAGACCCAGTACTTC.

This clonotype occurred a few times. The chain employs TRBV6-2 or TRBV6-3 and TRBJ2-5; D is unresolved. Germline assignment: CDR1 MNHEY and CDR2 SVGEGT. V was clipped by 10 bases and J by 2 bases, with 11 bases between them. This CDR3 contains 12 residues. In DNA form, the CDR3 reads TGTGCCACCCAACGGCATCAAGAGACCCAGTACTTC. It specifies CATQRHQETQYF.

As DNA, the CDR3 is TGTGCCAGCACCGGAGCCATGAACACTGAAGCTTTCTTT. The encoded protein is CASTGAMNTEAFF. The gene calls are TRBV7-2 and TRBJ1-1; D remains ambiguous. This CDR3 has 13 amino acids. Trimming pared 7 bases from V and 0 bases from J, leaving 9 bases between. The germline gives CDR1 SGHTA, CDR2 FQGNSA. Together with reference TRBV7-2 and TRBJ1-1, the CDR3 gives the full variable domain: GAGVSQSPSNKVTEKGKDVELRCDPISGHTALYWYRQSLGQGLEFLIYFQGNSAPDKSGLPSDRFSAERTGGSVSTLTIQRTQQEDSAVYLCASTGAMNTEAFFGQGTRLTVV.

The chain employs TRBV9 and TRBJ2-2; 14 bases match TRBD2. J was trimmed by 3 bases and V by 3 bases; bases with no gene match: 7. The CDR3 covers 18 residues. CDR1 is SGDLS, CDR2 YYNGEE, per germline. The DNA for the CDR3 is TGTGCCAGCAGCGAGGGGGGACTAGCGGGAGAGTACACCGGGGAGCTGTTTTTT. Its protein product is CASSEGGLAGEYTGELFF.

Here the CDR3 reads CASSSDGTGGAGGANVLTF. The CDR3 nucleotides read TGTGCCAGCAGCTCCGACGGGACAGGGGGCGCGGGAGGGGCCAACGTCCTGACTTTC. The chain carries TRBV5-4 and TRBJ2-6; 12 bases match TRBD1. The CDR3 contains 19 residues. Trimming cost V 3 bases and J 4 bases; bases outside gene matches: 11. Germline CDR1 reads SGHNT; CDR2 reads YYREEE (reference sequence).